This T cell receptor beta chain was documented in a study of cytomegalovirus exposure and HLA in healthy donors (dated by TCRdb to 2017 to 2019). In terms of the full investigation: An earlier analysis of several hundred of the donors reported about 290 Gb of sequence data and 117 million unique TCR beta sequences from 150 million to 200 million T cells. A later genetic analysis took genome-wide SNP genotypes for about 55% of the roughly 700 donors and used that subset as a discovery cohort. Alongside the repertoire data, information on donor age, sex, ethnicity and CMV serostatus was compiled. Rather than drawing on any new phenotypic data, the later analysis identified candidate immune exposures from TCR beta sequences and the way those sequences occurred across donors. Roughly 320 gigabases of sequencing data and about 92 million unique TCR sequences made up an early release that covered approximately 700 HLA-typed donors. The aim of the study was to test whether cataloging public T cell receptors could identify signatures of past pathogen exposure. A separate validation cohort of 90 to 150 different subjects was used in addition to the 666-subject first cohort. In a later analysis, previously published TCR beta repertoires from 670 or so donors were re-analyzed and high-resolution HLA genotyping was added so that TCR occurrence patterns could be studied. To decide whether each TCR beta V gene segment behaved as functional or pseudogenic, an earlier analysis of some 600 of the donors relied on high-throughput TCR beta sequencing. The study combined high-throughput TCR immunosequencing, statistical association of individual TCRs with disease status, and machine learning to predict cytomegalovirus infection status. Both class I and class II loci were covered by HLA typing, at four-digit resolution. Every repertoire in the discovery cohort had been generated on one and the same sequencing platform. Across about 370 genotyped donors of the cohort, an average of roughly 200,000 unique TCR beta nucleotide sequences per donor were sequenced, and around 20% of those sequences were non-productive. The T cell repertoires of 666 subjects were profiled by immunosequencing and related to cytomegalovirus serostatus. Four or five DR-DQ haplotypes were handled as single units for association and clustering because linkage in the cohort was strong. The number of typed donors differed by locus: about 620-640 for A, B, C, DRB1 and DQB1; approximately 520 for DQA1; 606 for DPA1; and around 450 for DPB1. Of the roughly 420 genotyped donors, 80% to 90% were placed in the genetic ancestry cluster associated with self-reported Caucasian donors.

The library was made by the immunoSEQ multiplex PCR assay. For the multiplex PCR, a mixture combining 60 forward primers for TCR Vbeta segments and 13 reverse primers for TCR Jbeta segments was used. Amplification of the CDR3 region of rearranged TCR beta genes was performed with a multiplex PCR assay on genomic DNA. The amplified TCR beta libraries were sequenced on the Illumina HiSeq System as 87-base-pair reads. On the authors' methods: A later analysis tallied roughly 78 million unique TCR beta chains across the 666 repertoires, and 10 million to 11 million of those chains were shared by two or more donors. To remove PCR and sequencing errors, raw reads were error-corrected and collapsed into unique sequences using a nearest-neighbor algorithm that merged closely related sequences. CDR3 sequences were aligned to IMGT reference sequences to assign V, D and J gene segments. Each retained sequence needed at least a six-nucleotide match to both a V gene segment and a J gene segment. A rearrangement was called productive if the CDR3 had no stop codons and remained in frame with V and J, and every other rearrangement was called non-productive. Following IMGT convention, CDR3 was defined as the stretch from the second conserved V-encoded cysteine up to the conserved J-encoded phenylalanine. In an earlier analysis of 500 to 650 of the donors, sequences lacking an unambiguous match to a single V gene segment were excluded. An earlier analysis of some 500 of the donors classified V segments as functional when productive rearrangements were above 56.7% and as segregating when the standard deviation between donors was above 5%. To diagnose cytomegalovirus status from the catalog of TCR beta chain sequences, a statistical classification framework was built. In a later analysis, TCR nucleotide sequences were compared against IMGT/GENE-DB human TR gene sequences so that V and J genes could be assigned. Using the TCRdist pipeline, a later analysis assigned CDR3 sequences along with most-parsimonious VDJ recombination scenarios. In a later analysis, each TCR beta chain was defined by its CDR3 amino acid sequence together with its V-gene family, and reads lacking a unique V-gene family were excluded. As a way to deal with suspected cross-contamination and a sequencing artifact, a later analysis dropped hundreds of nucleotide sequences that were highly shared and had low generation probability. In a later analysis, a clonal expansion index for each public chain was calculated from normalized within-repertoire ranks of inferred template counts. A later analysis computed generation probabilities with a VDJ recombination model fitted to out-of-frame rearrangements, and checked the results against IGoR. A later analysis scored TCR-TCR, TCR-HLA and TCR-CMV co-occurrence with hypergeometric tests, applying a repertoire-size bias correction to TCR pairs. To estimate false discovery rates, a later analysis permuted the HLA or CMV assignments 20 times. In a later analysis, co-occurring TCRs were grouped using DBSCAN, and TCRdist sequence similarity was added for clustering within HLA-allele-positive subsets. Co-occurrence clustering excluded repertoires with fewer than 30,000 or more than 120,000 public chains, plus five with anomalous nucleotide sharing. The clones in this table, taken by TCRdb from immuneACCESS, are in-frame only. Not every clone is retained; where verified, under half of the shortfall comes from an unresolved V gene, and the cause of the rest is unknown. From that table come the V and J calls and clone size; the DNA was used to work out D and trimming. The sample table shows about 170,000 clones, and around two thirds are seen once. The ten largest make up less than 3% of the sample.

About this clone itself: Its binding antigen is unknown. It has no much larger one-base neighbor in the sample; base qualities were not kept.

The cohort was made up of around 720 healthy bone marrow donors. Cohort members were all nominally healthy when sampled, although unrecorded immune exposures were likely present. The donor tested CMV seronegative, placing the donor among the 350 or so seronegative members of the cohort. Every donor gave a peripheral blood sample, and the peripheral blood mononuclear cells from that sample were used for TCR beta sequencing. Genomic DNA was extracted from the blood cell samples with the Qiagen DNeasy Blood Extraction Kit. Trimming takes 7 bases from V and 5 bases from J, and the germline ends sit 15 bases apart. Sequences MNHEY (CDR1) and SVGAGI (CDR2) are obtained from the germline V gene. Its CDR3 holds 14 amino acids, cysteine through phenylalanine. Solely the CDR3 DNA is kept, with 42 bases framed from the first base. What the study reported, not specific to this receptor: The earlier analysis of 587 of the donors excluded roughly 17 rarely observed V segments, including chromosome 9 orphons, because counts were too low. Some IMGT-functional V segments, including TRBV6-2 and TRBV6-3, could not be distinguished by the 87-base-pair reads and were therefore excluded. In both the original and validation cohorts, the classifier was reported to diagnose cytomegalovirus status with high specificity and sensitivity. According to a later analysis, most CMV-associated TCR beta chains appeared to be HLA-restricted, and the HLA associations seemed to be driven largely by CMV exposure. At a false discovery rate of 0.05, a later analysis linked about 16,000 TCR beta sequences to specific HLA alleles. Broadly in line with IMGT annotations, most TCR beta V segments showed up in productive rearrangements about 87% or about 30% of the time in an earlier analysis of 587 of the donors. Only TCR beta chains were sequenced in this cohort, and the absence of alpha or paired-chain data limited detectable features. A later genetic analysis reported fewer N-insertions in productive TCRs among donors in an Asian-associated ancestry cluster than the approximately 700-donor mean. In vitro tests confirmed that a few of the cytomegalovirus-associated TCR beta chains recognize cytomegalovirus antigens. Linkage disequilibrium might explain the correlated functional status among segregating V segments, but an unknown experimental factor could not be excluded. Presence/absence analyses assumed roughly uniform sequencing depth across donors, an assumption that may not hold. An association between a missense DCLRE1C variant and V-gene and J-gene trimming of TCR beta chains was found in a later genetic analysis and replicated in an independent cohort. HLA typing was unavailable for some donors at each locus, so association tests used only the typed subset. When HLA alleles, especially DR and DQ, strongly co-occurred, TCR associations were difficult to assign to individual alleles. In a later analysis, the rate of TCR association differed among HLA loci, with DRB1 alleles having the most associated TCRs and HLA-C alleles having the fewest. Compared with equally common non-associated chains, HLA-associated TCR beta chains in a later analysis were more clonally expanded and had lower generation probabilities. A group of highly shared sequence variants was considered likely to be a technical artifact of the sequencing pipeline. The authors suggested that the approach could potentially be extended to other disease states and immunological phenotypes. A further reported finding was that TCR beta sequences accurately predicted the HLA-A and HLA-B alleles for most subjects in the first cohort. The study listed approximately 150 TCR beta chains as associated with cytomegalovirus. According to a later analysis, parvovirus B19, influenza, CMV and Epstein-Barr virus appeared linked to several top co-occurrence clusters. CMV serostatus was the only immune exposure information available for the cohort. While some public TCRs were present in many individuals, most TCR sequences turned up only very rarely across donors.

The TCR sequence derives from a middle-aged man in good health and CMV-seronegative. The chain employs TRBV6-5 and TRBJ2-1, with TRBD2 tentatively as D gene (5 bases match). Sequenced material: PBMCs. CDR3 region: CASNSPGLHNEQFF. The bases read TGTGCCAGCAATTCCCCAGGACTCCACAATGAGCAGTTCTTC.